What follows describes a single T cell receptor beta chain. Looked up from germline, CDR1 is SEHNR and CDR2 is FQNEAQ (reference sequence). J was trimmed by 0 bases and V by 3 bases; bases with no gene match: 6. CDR3 size: 17 residues. Data came from immunoSEQ multiplex PCR; TCRdb stores just in-frame clones and leaves some out. The sample shows under 1,100,000 clones, more than 60% of them seen only once. The sample belongs to a study of shared clonotypes between healthy human individuals. Background on the study: Sampling drew on donors who were two women and a few men aged 18 to 49.

Those who donated, Caucasian adults without exception, all lived in Nashville, Tennessee. Splitting the CD4+ cells yielded a CD45RA+ naive subset and a CD45RA-negative memory subset. This rearrangement joins TRBV7-9 to TRBJ2-3, with 10 bases that match TRBD2. The receptor comes from a man aged 18 to 29 in good health. Sample: memory CD4+ T cells sorted from blood. Stated subset: CD45RA-negative fraction. In DNA form, the CDR3 reads TGTGCCAGCAGCTTGGCTAGCGGGGGAGTCAGCACAGATACGCAGTATTTT. This translates into CASSLASGGVSTDTQYF.